One sample yielded the 22 T cell receptor beta chains listed below, sequenced in a study of post-analysis software for immune sequencing data. Their antigens remain unidentified. The TCR beta cDNA libraries carried unique molecular identifiers. TCRdb reprocessed the PCR reads via MiXCR and lists one record per CDR3 protein. The sample carries approximately 690,000 distinct CDR3 sequences, 59% recorded once. Study-level findings and limits: TRBV segments more frequent in patients than in controls numbered five and included TRBV5-6, TRBV5-1 and TRBV20-1.

The sequenced sample was blood. The receptors stem from a girl aged 2 to 9 with multiple sclerosis.

The chain is built from TRBV3-1 and TRBJ1-4; the D is unclear. Deletions cut 0 bases from V and 3 bases from J, with 8 bases between. The CDR3 contains 15 residues. Germline lookup yields CDR1 LGHDT and CDR2 YNNKEL (reference sequence). CDR3 coding DNA: TGTGCCAGCAGCCAAGATCCTATGGCTAATGAAAAACTGTTTTTT. Its protein product is CASSQDPMANEKLFF.

The V call is TRBV11-2, the J call TRBJ2-4, with D possibly TRBD2 on 5 matching bases. V lost 7 bases, J lost 7 bases, and 11 bases lay in between. This CDR3 spans 12 amino acids. In germline, CDR1 is SGHAT, CDR2 FQNNGV. CDR3 sequence reads: CASNLGGNIQYF. CDR3 in DNA: TGTGCCAGCAACCTGGGCGGGAACATTCAGTACTTC.

J is TRBJ2-2 and V is TRBV5-5, with a weak D call TRBD2 (6 bases). Germline lookup yields CDR1 SGHKS and CDR2 YYEKEE (reference sequence). CDR3 length: 17 residues. V was pared by 1 base and J by 4 bases, with 17 bases between. The CDR3 DNA reads TGTGCCAGCAGCTTGCGTTTGGCGGGGATTAGCACCGGGGAGCTGTTTTTT. Protein sequence: CASSLRLAGISTGELFF.

This clonotype showed up just a few times. J is TRBJ2-7 and V is TRBV4-1, with 9 bases aligning to TRBD1. The CDR3 runs to 16 residues. With V trimmed by 0 bases and J by 4 bases, 7 bases remained unmatched. Germline V lookup: CDR1 MGHRA, CDR2 YSYEKL. CDR3 sequence: CASSQEEGQGYYEQYF. The CDR3 bases are TGCGCCAGCAGCCAAGAAGAGGGACAGGGATATTACGAGCAGTACTTC.

The chain links TRBV6-5 to TRBJ1-4, with 7 bases lining up with TRBD1. After removal of 3 bases from V and 0 bases from J, the junction contained 10 bases not matched to a gene. This CDR3 has 18 residues. Germline loops: CDR1 MNHEY, CDR2 SVGAGI. In DNA form, the CDR3 reads TGTGCCAGCAGTTATGGCAGGGGGGCCTTTGCAACTAATGAAAAACTGTTTTTT. Protein product: CASSYGRGAFATNEKLFF.

The chain uses TRBV10-3 and TRBJ1-2, with D unclear. V gave up 4 bases and J gave up 7 bases, with 7 bases separating them. Per germline, CDR1 ENHRY and CDR2 SYGVKD. The CDR3 has 11 residues. CDR3 sequence (DNA): TGTGCCATCAGTGGTGCCGGTGGCTACACCTTC. Its translation: CAISGAGGYTF.

The chain combines TRBV7-6 with TRBJ2-1; TRBD1 matches at 10 bases. Germline CDR1 is SGHVS and CDR2 is FNYEAQ. The CDR3 loop spans 16 amino acids. J gave up 3 bases and V 5 bases, and 7 bases lay outside the gene matches. CDR3 residues: CASSPLGQGRYNEQFF. Here the CDR3 DNA reads TGTGCCAGCAGCCCCTTGGGACAGGGGCGCTACAATGAGCAGTTCTTC.

The chain couples TRBV6-5 to TRBJ1-5; D is unresolved. CDR1 is MNHEY and CDR2 is SVGAGI in the germline V gene. Trimming took off 7 bases at V and 5 bases at J, with 12 bases between the two ends. This CDR3 contains 13 residues. The CDR3 loop is CASNQRGHQPQHF. The CDR3 nucleotides are TGTGCCAGCAACCAGAGAGGGCATCAGCCCCAGCATTTT.

The V call is TRBV10-3, the J call TRBJ2-3; the match to TRBD1 covers 7 bases. Per the germline V gene, CDR1 is ENHRY and CDR2 is SYGVKD. The CDR3 has 14 amino acids. V was clipped by 5 bases and J by 3 bases; unmatched bases: 5. Written as DNA, the CDR3 is TGTGCCATCAGTAAGACAGGGACAACAGATACGCAGTATTTT. As protein: CAISKTGTTDTQYF.

This clonotype was counted only a few times. V usage is TRBV20-1 and J usage is TRBJ2-1, with TRBD2 identical over 9 bases. V trimming: 3 bases; J trimming: 4 bases; junction bases outside the gene matches: 4. CDR3 length: 14 residues. From germline, CDR1 is DFQATT and CDR2 SNEGSKA (reference sequence). The CDR3 spells CSARLAGLYNEQFF. The CDR3 coding sequence is TGCAGTGCTAGGCTAGCGGGGCTTTACAATGAGCAGTTCTTC.

The chain has TRBV3-1 and TRBJ2-3, with 10 positions matching TRBD2. The junction had 7 bases not matched to a gene; V was cut back by 3 bases and J by 4 bases. Germline lookup yields CDR1 LGHDT and CDR2 YNNKEL (reference sequence). The CDR3 runs to 16 residues. The CDR3: CASSQMSGRAADTQYF. The DNA for the CDR3 is TGTGCCAGCAGCCAGATGAGCGGGAGGGCTGCAGATACGCAGTATTTT.

V gene TRBV5-5 combines with J gene TRBJ2-7; D gene uncertain. CDR3 length: 16 amino acids. Germline CDR1 and CDR2: SGHKS and YYEKEE (reference sequence). V shed 3 bases and J shed 5 bases, with 21 bases lying between them. CDR3 in amino acids: CASSSLWSPVLDEQYF. CDR3 DNA sequence: TGTGCCAGCAGCTCCTTATGGAGCCCCGTCCTCGACGAGCAGTACTTC.

This clonotype showed up just a few times. This chain joins TRBV7-9 and TRBJ2-7; no reliable D call. The CDR3 consists of 12 residues. The V and J ends lost 6 bases and 3 bases respectively, with 9 bases between them. Germline V lookup: CDR1 SEHNR, CDR2 FQNEAQ (reference sequence). The CDR3, as DNA: TGTGCCAGCAGTTTAAAAGTCTACGAGCAGTACTTC. Its protein is CASSLKVYEQYF.

The chain is built from TRBV3-1 and TRBJ2-7; D may be TRBD1 (6 bases). The CDR3 has 15 residues. V was clipped by 0 bases and J by 10 bases, with 19 bases between them. From germline, CDR1 is LGHDT and CDR2 YNNKEL (reference sequence). The CDR3 bases are TGTGCCAGCAGCCAAGATCAGGACAGAAAAAACGTTCAGTACTTC. Translation gives CASSQDQDRKNVQYF.

This chain links TRBV5-1 with TRBJ2-7; 8 nucleotides align to TRBD2. V shed 2 bases and J 2 bases; nucleotides not matched to a gene: 6. The CDR3 length is 15 residues. Germline loops: CDR1 SGHRS, CDR2 YFSETQ. CDR3 DNA: TGCGCCAGCAGCTTTACGGGAGGGACTACCTACGAGCAGTACTTC. It translates to CASSFTGGTTYEQYF.

In this sample, this clonotype turned up a few times. The chain uses TRBV20-1 and TRBJ2-5, with no clear D. CDR1 and CDR2 (germline): DFQATT, SNEGSKA (reference sequence). The CDR3 is 11 residues long. Trimming took off 6 bases at V and 5 bases at J, with 10 bases between the two ends. CDR3 protein: CSAGTWETQYF. The CDR3 DNA reads as TGCAGTGCGGGCACTTGGGAGACCCAGTACTTC.

This rearrangement joins TRBV14 to TRBJ2-1, with a possible D match to TRBD2 (5 bases). CDR1 and CDR2 (germline): SGHDN, FVKESK. V gave up 5 bases and J gave up 4 bases, with 15 bases separating them. The CDR3 is 15 amino acids. The CDR3 DNA is TGTGCCAGCAGCAGCGGACTTACCTCTTACAATGAGCAGTTCTTC. The encoded protein is CASSSGLTSYNEQFF.

This clonotype was seen more than once but under ten times. The chain combines TRBV29-1 with TRBJ2-3, with unresolved D. Per the germline V gene, CDR1 is SQVTM and CDR2 is ANQGSEA. Trimming shortened V by 5 bases and J by 4 bases, and 10 bases separated the two germline ends. This CDR3 region has 12 residues. This CDR3 is CSVHKSADTQYF. The CDR3 nucleotides are TGCAGCGTTCATAAGAGCGCAGATACGCAGTATTTT.

This clonotype is a singleton in its sample. The V gene is TRBV30, the J gene TRBJ2-1, with TRBD1 as a possible D gene (6 bases). V lost 5 bases to trimming and J lost 7 bases, with 15 bases between them. Per germline, CDR1 GTSNPN and CDR2 SVGIG (reference sequence). The CDR3 is made up of 13 amino acids. CDR3 loop: CAWSRGTGNEQFF. In DNA, the CDR3 is TGTGCCTGGTCTAGGGGTACAGGGAATGAGCAGTTCTTC.

The gene calls are TRBV4-1 and TRBJ2-1; tentatively, D is TRBD2 (6 bases). CDR1 MGHRA and CDR2 YSYEKL come from the germline V gene. Trimming took off 1 base at V and 14 bases at J, with 12 bases between the two ends. The CDR3 is 12 amino acids. Here the CDR3 DNA reads TGCGCCAGCAGCCAAGTGGGGGGAGAGAAGTTCTTC. The encoded protein is CASSQVGGEKFF.

Worth noting for this clonotype: Compared with germline, one end of the junction differs, possibly owing to a read error. V is TRBV3-1 and J is TRBJ2-1, with unresolved D. Germline CDR1 LGHDT, CDR2 YNNKEL (reference sequence). The CDR3 length is 16 residues. The CDR3 reads CANSQENGRSYNEQFF. CDR3 DNA: TGTGCCAACAGCCAAGAGAACGGTCGCTCCTACAATGAGCAGTTCTTC.

The chain joins TRBV6-2 or TRBV6-3 to TRBJ1-6; D remains ambiguous. Trimming cost V 4 bases and J 14 bases, with 18 bases left between them. From germline, CDR1 is MNHEY and CDR2 SVGEGT. The CDR3 extends over 14 amino acids. The CDR3 DNA reads TGTGCCAGCAGTTCATGGGGTCCCTTAGCCACCCTCCACTTT. Its translation: CASSSWGPLATLHF.